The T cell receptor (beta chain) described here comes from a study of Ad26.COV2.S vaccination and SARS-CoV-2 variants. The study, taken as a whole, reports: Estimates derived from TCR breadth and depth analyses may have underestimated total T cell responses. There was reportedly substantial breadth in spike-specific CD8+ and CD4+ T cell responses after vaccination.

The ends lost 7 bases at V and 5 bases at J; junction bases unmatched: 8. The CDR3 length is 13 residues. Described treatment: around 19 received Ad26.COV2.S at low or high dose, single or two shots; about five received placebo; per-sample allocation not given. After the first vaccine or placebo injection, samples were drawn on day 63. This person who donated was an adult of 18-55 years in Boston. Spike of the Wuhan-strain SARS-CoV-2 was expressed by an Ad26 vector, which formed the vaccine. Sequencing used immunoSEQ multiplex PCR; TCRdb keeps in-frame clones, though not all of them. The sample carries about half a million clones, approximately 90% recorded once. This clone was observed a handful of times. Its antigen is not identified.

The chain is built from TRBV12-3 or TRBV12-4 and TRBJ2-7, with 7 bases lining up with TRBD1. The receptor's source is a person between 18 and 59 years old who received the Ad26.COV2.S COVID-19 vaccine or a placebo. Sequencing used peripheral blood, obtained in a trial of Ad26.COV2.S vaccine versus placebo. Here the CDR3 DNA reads TGTGCCAGCAACCGACAGGGTTACCACGAGCAGTACTTC. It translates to CASNRQGYHEQYF.